The T cell receptor (beta chain) under discussion was sequenced for a study of blood T cells in healthy people across ages. The overall study: Template switching captured about one barcoded beta molecule per two T cells.

Next came a second PCR, run for roughly 6 to 11 cycles, which used a sample-barcoded 5' primer along with a J-beta primer mix. The template-switch adaptor, which had 12 random nucleotides, put a tag on each cDNA molecule. One entry per CDR3 protein, called by TCRdb with MiXCR from the 5' RACE reads. The data contain roughly 650,000 distinct CDR3 sequences, about a third of them singletons. CDR1 and CDR2 (germline): SEHNR, FQNEAQ (reference sequence). Trimming removed 3 bases at V and 3 bases at J, with 14 bases between. The CDR3 is 15 amino acids. Whole-study findings and limits: It was held that the diversity estimates obtained from one million T cells were underestimates. It was found that TCR beta diversity correlated strongly with the percentage of naive T cells.

This clonotype has a count of ten or more. Antigen specificity is unknown. This sequence was found in a woman of 80 years or more in good health. The chain couples TRBV7-9 to TRBJ1-2; D remains unclear. The sample comprised blood. The CDR3 is CASSLGTNAYYGYTF. As DNA, the CDR3 is TGTGCCAGCAGCTTGGGAACGAACGCGTACTATGGCTACACCTTC.